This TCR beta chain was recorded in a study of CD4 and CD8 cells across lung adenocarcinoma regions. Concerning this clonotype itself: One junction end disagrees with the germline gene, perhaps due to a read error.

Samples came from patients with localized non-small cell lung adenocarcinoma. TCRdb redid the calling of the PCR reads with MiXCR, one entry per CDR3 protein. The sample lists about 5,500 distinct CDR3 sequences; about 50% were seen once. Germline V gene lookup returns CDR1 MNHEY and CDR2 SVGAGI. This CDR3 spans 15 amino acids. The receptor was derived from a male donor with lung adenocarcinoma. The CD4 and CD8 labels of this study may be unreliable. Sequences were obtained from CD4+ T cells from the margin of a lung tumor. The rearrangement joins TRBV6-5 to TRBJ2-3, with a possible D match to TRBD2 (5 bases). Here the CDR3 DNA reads TGTGCCAGGAGTTACTCGGGGTGTGCCGAGGATACGCAGTATTTC. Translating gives CARSYSGCAEDTQYF.